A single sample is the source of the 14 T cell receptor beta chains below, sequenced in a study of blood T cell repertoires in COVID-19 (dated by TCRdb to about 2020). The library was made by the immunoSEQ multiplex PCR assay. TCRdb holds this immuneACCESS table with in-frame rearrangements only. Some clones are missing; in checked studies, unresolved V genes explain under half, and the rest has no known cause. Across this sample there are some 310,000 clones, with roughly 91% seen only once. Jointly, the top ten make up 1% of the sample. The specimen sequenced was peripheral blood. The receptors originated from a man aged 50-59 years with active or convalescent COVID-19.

This CDR3 reads CASSNHRSSGNTIYF. The CDR3 nucleotides read TGTGCCAGCAGTAACCACCGGAGCTCTGGAAACACCATATATTTT. The rearrangement joins TRBV25-1 to TRBJ1-3; D is unclear. This CDR3 is built from 15 residues. Germline assignment: CDR1 MGHDK and CDR2 SYGVNS. V lost 5 bases and J lost 0, with 11 bases in between.

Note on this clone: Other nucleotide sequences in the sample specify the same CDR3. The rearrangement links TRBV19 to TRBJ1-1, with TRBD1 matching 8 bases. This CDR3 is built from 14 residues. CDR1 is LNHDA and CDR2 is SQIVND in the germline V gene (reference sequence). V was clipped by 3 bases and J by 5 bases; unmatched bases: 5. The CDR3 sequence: CASSIGQGVTEAFF. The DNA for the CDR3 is TGTGCCAGTAGTATCGGACAGGGTGTAACTGAAGCTTTCTTT.

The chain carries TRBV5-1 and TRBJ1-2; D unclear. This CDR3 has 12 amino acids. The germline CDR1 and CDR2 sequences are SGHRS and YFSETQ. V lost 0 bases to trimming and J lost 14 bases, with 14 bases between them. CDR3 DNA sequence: TGCGCCAGCAGCTTGGATGAGGAGGGTCGTACCTTC. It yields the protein CASSLDEEGRTF.

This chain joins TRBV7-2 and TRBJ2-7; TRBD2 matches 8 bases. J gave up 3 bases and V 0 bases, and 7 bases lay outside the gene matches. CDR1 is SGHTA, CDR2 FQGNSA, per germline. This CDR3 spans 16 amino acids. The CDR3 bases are TGTGCCAGCAGCTTAGCGCGAGGGCTAGCGGGCTACGAGCAGTACTTC. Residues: CASSLARGLAGYEQYF.

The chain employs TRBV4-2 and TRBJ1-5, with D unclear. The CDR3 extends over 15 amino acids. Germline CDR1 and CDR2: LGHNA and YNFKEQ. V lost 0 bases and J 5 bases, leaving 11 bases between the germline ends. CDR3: CASSQESQQYQPQHF. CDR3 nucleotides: TGTGCCAGCAGCCAAGAATCACAGCAATATCAGCCCCAGCATTTT.

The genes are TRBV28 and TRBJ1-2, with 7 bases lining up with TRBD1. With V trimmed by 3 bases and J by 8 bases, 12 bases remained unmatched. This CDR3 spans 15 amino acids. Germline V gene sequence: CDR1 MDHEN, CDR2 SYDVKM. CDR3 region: CASSFLTLDRAGYTF. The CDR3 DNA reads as TGTGCCAGCAGTTTCCTTACCCTAGACAGGGCGGGCTACACCTTC.

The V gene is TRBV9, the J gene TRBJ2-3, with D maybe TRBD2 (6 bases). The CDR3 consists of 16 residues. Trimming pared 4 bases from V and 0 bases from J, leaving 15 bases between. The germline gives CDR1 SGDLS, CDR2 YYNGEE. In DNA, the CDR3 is TGTGCCAGCAGCCCCCGGGACTTCACTAGCACAGATACGCAGTATTTT. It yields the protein CASSPRDFTSTDTQYF.

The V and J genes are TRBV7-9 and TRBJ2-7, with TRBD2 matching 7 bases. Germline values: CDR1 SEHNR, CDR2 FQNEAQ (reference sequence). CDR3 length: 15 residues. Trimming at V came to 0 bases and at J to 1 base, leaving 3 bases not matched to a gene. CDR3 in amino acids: CASSLAPSGSYEQYF. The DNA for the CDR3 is TGTGCCAGCAGCTTAGCCCCTAGCGGTTCCTACGAGCAGTACTTC.

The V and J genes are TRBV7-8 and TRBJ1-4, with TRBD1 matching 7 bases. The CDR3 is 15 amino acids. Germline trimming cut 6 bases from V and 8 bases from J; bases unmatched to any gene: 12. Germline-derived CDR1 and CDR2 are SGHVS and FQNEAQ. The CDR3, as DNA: TGTGCCAGCAGTTCGTGGGACAGTGGTTTGGAAAAACTGTTTTTT. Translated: CASSSWDSGLEKLFF.

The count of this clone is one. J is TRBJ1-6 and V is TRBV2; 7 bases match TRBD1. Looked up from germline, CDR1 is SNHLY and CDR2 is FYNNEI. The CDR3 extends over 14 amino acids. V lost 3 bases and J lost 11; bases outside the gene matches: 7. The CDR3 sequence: CASSDGQGVPPLHF. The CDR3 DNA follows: TGTGCCAGCAGTGATGGGCAGGGGGTCCCACCCCTCCACTTT.

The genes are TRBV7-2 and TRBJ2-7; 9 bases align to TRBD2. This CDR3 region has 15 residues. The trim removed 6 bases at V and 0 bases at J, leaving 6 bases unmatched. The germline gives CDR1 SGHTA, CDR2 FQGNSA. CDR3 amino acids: CASSESGGRSYEQYF. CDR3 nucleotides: TGTGCCAGCAGTGAGAGCGGGGGGCGCTCCTACGAGCAGTACTTC. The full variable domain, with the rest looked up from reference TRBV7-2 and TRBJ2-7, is GAGVSQSPSNKVTEKGKDVELRCDPISGHTALYWYRQSLGQGLEFLIYFQGNSAPDKSGLPSDRFSAERTGGSVSTLTIQRTQQEDSAVYLCASSESGGRSYEQYFGPGTRLTVT.

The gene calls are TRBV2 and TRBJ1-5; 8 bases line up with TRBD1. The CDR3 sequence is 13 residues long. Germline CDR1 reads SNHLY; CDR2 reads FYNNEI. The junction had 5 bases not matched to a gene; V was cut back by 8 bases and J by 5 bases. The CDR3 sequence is CASQDRVDQPQHF. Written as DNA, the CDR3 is TGTGCCAGCCAGGACAGGGTGGATCAGCCCCAGCATTTT.

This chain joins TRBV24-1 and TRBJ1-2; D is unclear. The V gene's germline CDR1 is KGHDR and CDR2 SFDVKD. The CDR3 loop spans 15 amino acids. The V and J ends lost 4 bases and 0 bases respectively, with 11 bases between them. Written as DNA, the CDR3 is TGTGCCACCAGTGAGGGAGGTGGAGCTAACTATGGCTACACCTTC. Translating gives CATSEGGGANYGYTF.

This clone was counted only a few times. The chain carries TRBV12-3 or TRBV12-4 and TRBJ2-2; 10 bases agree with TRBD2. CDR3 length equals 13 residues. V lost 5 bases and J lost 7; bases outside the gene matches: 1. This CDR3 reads CASSRTSGGELFF. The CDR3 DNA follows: TGTGCCAGCAGTCGGACTAGCGGCGGGGAGCTGTTTTTT.